One and the same sample provided the 18 T cell receptor beta chains below, sequenced in a study of blood T cell repertoires in COVID-19. The data were produced by immunoSEQ multiplex PCR, yet TCRdb's version contains in-frame clones alone and is incomplete. Seen here are approximately 210,000 clones, 82% observed once, and the top ten hold about 10%. Sequenced: PBMCs or T cells enriched from blood (not recorded which). The source of these receptors is a man between 35 and 55 years old who had recovered from COVID-19.

The chain combines TRBV12-3 or TRBV12-4 with TRBJ1-2; TRBD1 might be the D (5 bases). This CDR3 comprises 11 residues. Trimming removed 8 bases from V and 8 bases from J, with 12 bases in between. The CDR3 nucleotides read TGTGCCAGCGGAAGACAGTTAGGCTACACCTTC. This codes for CASGRQLGYTF.

The chain has TRBV10-3 and TRBJ1-2; TRBD1 aligns across 12 bases. Germline CDR1 and CDR2: ENHRY and SYGVKD. The trim removed 9 bases at V and 6 bases at J, leaving 5 bases unmatched. There are 13 residues in the CDR3. CDR3 in amino acids: CAMGGQGADGYTF. The CDR3 nucleotides are TGTGCCATGGGGGGACAGGGGGCTGATGGCTACACCTTC.

The chain is built from TRBV3-1 (or the pseudogene TRBV3-2) and TRBJ1-4, with unresolved D. The V end was cut by 4 bases, the J end by 8 bases, with 11 bases between. Germline lookup yields CDR1 LGHDT and CDR2 YNNKEL (reference sequence). This CDR3 has 13 residues. The CDR3 protein is CASSPIAAEKLFF. CDR3 coding DNA: TGTGCCAGCAGCCCAATAGCGGCCGAAAAACTGTTTTTT.

The CDR3 spells CASRQGLAGVTYEQYV. In DNA, the CDR3 is TGTGCCAGCAGACAGGGACTAGCGGGAGTGACCTACGAGCAGTACGTC. This chain uses TRBV3-1 (or the pseudogene TRBV3-2) with TRBJ2-7; TRBD2 aligns across 14 bases. Germline trimming cut 6 bases from V and 2 bases from J; bases unmatched to any gene: 6. This CDR3 spans 16 amino acids. In germline, CDR1 is LGHDT, CDR2 YNNKEL (reference sequence).

This clone has only one observation. J is TRBJ1-2 and V is TRBV5-1; D not certain. The CDR3 sequence is 13 residues long. Germline V gene lookup returns CDR1 SGHRS and CDR2 YFSETQ. The V end lost 4 bases, the J end lost 0 bases, and 7 bases lay between the germline ends. The CDR3 DNA sequence: TGCGCCAGCAGCCCTGAGCCTAACTATGGCTACACCTTC. Its translation: CASSPEPNYGYTF.

V gene TRBV6-5 combines with J gene TRBJ2-7, with 8 bases fitting TRBD1. The V gene end was trimmed by 2 bases and the J gene end by 5 bases; junction bases not matched to a gene: 2. CDR1 and CDR2 from the germline V gene are MNHEY and SVGAGI. This CDR3 is 13 amino acids long. CDR3 sequence: CASSYDRGDEQYF. The CDR3 region has the DNA TGTGCCAGCAGTTACGACAGGGGAGACGAGCAGTACTTC.

The genes are TRBV14 and TRBJ2-7; 13 bases are a match to TRBD2. Germline loops: CDR1 SGHDN, CDR2 FVKESK. The V gene end was trimmed by 1 base and the J gene end by 0 bases; junction bases not matched to a gene: 6. The CDR3 is 18 residues long. CDR3: CASSQVTSGRANSYEQYF. The CDR3, as DNA: TGTGCCAGCAGCCAAGTAACTAGCGGGAGGGCCAACTCCTACGAGCAGTACTTC.

The rearrangement joins TRBV19 to TRBJ1-2; TRBD1 matches at 7 bases. The CDR3 consists of 15 residues. J gave up 2 bases and V 6 bases, and 9 bases lay outside the gene matches. The germline V gene has CDR1 LNHDA and CDR2 SQIVND (reference sequence). In nucleotides, the CDR3 is TGTGCCAGTAGCCGGACAGGCACACCCAACTATGGCTACACCTTC. This encodes CASSRTGTPNYGYTF. Using reference TRBV19 and TRBJ1-2 for the parts outside the CDR3, the full variable domain is DGGITQSPKYLFRKEGQNVTLSCEQNLNHDAMYWYRQDPGQGLRLIYYSQIVNDFQKGDIAEGYSVSREKKESFPLTVTSAQKNPTAFYLCASSRTGTPNYGYTFGSGTRLTVV.

This chain links TRBV3-1 (or the pseudogene TRBV3-2) with TRBJ1-6, with D maybe TRBD1 (6 bases). Germline assignment: CDR1 LGHDT and CDR2 YNNKEL (reference sequence). V gave up 6 bases and J gave up 4 bases, with 7 bases separating them. This CDR3 is 13 amino acids long. The CDR3 loop is CASRTGYNSPLHF. The DNA of the CDR3 is TGTGCCAGCAGGACAGGTTATAATTCACCCCTCCACTTT.

V usage is TRBV21-1 and J usage is TRBJ2-7; TRBD2 is taken as the D call from the table, unchecked against the DNA. TRBV21-1 constitutes a pseudogene. The CDR3 has 16 residues. Here the CDR3 DNA reads TGTGCCATACCCCCCGAGGACGGGACTGATGCTTACGAGCAGTACGTC. This gives the protein CAIPPEDGTDAYEQYV.

The chain employs TRBV5-6 and TRBJ2-3; no firm D call. The CDR3 runs 13 residues. V lost 1 base and J 2 bases, leaving 5 bases between the germline ends. Germline CDR1 and CDR2: SGHDT and YYEEEE. The chain's CDR3 is CASSLHYTDTQYF. CDR3 bases: TGTGCCAGCAGCTTGCACTACACAGATACGCAGTATTTT.

This chain connects TRBV30 to TRBJ2-7; tentatively, D is TRBD1 (5 bases). The CDR3 has 10 residues. Germline assignment: CDR1 GTSNPN and CDR2 SVGIG (reference sequence). The CDR3 coding sequence is TGTGCAGGTGGGGCATACGAGCAGTACTTC. It codes for CAGGAYEQYF.

V usage is TRBV6-2 or TRBV6-3 and J usage is TRBJ2-7, with 9 bases fitting TRBD1. The germline V gene encodes CDR1 MNHEY and CDR2 SVGEGT. This CDR3 is 17 amino acids long. V lost 2 bases, J lost 3 bases, and 11 bases stayed unmatched. DNA for the CDR3: TGTGCCAGCAGTTACAACTCCTGGACAGGGGACATCTACGAGCAGTACTTC. This encodes CASSYNSWTGDIYEQYF.

The V call is TRBV6-5, the J call TRBJ2-7, with D perhaps TRBD2 (6 bases). The V end lost 2 bases, the J end lost 4 bases, and 12 bases lay between the germline ends. CDR1 is MNHEY and CDR2 is SVGAGI in the germline V gene. This CDR3 comprises 14 residues. In DNA form, the CDR3 reads TGTGCCAGCAGTTACAGTGCCGGGAGTTACGAGCAGTACTTC. This sequence encodes CASSYSAGSYEQYF.

The chain joins TRBV7-2 to TRBJ1-1; 8 bases are shared with TRBD1. Germline CDR1 is SGHTA and CDR2 is FQGNSA. CDR3 length: 13 residues. V gave up 5 bases and J gave up 3 bases; unmatched junction bases: 2. CDR3 DNA: TGTGCCAGCAGCCTACAGGGGGACACTGAAGCTTTCTTT. This encodes CASSLQGDTEAFF.

The rearrangement joins TRBV4-1 to TRBJ2-7; D is unclear. The V and J ends lost 4 bases and 7 bases respectively, with 11 bases between them. The CDR3 loop spans 12 amino acids. Per the germline V gene, CDR1 is MGHRA and CDR2 is YSYEKL. DNA for the CDR3: TGCGCCAGCAGCCCCCAGTTCGGGGAGCAGTACTTC. Its translation is CASSPQFGEQYF.

V gene TRBV19 combines with J gene TRBJ2-5; weak D call: TRBD1 (6 bases). Trimming left V 5 bases short and J 2 bases short, with 9 bases between. There are 13 residues in the CDR3. CDR1 is LNHDA, CDR2 SQIVND, per germline (reference sequence). CDR3 DNA sequence: TGTGCCAGTAGTGGACAGAAGCAAGAGACCCAGTACTTC. Protein sequence: CASSGQKQETQYF.

The CDR3 reads CASSLNPPYPAGTEAFF. CDR3 DNA: TGTGCCAGCAGCTTAAACCCCCCGTACCCGGCGGGCACTGAAGCTTTCTTT. The chain uses TRBV7-6 and TRBJ1-1, with D hard to call. This CDR3 is 17 amino acids long. Per germline, CDR1 SGHVS and CDR2 FNYEAQ. The V end was cut by 2 bases, the J end by 4 bases, with 20 bases between.